The TCR beta chain under discussion was sequenced for a study of Graves' ophthalmopathy and Graves' hyperthyroidism. Amplification from RNA transcripts yielded the TCR beta CDR3 regions. Second-round multiplex PCR came after a first-round RT-PCR that employed HTBI primers. TCRdb reanalysed the multiplex PCR reads using MiXCR and keeps one entry per CDR3 protein. The sample has over a million distinct CDR3 sequences; about two fifths are singletons. Study results and limitations: Using a 13-signature model, the authors split ophthalmopathy from stable hyperthyroidism, with 85% to 90% sensitivity and about 80% specificity. The majority of expanded thyroid clonotypes above 0.001 frequency also occurred in blood.

Germline V lookup: CDR1 SSHAT, CDR2 FNYEAQ (reference sequence). The CDR3 has 14 amino acids. The V end lost 5 bases, the J end lost 0 bases, and 10 bases lay between the germline ends. A remark on this clonotype: Its specificity is not known. A much larger clone lies one base from this, so it may be a read error.

V gene TRBV7-7 combines with J gene TRBJ2-5; D remains ambiguous. The origin of this receptor is an adult man with Graves' hyperthyroidism. The sequenced material came from peripheral blood or thyroid tissue (not recorded which). The CDR3 coding sequence is TGTGCCAGCAGCGGAATGGAGTACCAAGAGACCCAGTACTTC. It encodes CASSGMEYQETQYF. Supplemented by reference TRBV7-7 and TRBJ2-5, the full variable domain reads GAGVSQSPRYKVTKRGQDVTLRCDPISSHATLYWYQQALGQGPEFLTYFNYEAQPDKSGLPSDRFSAERPEGSISTLTIQRTEQRDSAMYRCASSGMEYQETQYFGPGTRLLVL.